This T cell receptor beta chain was identified during a study of CXCR3-negative and CXCR3-positive naive CD8 T cells. Naive CD8+ T cells showed CD45RO-CCR7+CD27+CD95-. UMI-labeled TRB cDNA libraries were prepared by 5' RACE. From its re-call of the 5' RACE reads, TCRdb lists each CDR3 protein once, without DNA. This sample's table reports approximately 66,000 distinct CDR3 sequences. The CDR3 loop spans 15 amino acids. Germline CDR1 and CDR2: MNHEY and SMNVEV (reference sequence). The chain recombines TRBV27 with TRBJ2-2. Sequencing was done on a sample of naive CXCR3- CD8+ T cells from blood. Regarding subset: CD45RO-CCR7+CD27+CD95- naive CD8+ T cells lacking CXCR3 (TNR3-). The source is a human donor in good health. Some clones in this sample may be carry-over from other donors' samples. The CDR3: CASSFFLANTGELFF.